What follows is one T cell receptor (beta chain) and its context. The antigen is unknown. These data come from a study of shared clonotypes between healthy human individuals. The input for sorted-subset replicate PCRs was around 0.2 ug DNA, tens of thousands of T cell genomes. Clones were read by immunoSEQ multiplex PCR, and TCRdb kept only the in-frame ones, dropping some. The sample gives around 580,000 clones, roughly 98% of which show up once; 0.3% is in the top ten. CD45RO-negative, CCR7-selected cells formed the naive CD8 fraction, which excluded terminally differentiated effector memory CD45RA+ cells. Every one of the donors was a Caucasian adult that lived in Nashville, Tennessee. Study-level findings and limits: In having few donors, the study represented limited genetic and exposure-history diversity.

Sequenced: naive CD8+ T cells sorted from blood. The source is a man aged 25 to 45 in good health.

In nucleotides, the CDR3 is TGTGCCAGCAGCGTACAGCAGGGACCCTCTTGGGGCGAGCAGTACTTC. Translation: CASSVQQGPSWGEQYF. J is TRBJ2-7 and V is TRBV9, with D perhaps given as TRBD1 or TRBD2 (5 bases each). V was pared by 1 base and J by 6 bases, with 20 bases between. The CDR3 length is 16 residues. Germline CDR1 is SGDLS and CDR2 is YYNGEE.